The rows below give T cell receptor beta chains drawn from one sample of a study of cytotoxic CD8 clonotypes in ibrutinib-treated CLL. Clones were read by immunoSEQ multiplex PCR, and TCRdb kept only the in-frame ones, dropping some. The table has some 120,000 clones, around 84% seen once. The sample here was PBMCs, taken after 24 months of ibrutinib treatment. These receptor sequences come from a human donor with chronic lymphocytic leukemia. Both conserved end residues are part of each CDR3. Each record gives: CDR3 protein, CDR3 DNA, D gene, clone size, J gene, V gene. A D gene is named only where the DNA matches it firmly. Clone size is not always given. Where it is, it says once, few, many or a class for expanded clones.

cdr3_aa: CASSVGEPPGGYTF
cdr3_nt: TGTGCCAGCAGCGTAGGGGAACCCCCCGGCGGCTACACCTTC
d_call: NA
clone_size: NA
j_call: TRBJ1-2
v_call: TRBV9

cdr3_aa: CSASWDSEQYF
cdr3_nt: TGCAGTGCTAGTTGGGACAGCGAGCAGTACTTC
d_call: TRBD1
clone_size: NA
j_call: TRBJ2-7
v_call: TRBV20-1

cdr3_aa: CASSPGGTVYEQYF
cdr3_nt: TGTGCCAGCTCACCAGGGGGTACTGTCTACGAGCAGTACTTC
d_call: NA
clone_size: NA
j_call: TRBJ2-7
v_call: TRBV18

cdr3_aa: CASSPRGGWGDQETQYF
cdr3_nt: TGTGCCAGCAGCCCAAGGGGTGGGTGGGGGGACCAAGAGACCCAGTACTTC
d_call: NA
clone_size: once
j_call: TRBJ2-5
v_call: TRBV27

cdr3_aa: CASSPGTGLNQPQHF
cdr3_nt: TGTGCCAGCAGTCCCGGGACAGGCTTAAATCAGCCCCAGCATTTT
d_call: TRBD1
clone_size: NA
j_call: TRBJ1-5
v_call: TRBV28

cdr3_aa: CASSPNGAGFTYNEQFF
cdr3_nt: TGTGCCAGCAGTCCTAATGGAGCCGGATTTACCTACAATGAGCAGTTCTTC
d_call: NA
clone_size: NA
j_call: TRBJ2-1
v_call: TRBV2

cdr3_aa: CASSSSGTSTDTQYF
cdr3_nt: TGTGCCAGCAGCTCCTCCGGGACTAGCACAGATACGCAGTATTTT
d_call: NA
clone_size: NA
j_call: TRBJ2-3
v_call: TRBV7-9

cdr3_aa: CASSEEGSTEAFF
cdr3_nt: TGCGCCAGCAGTGAGGAGGGGTCGACTGAAGCTTTCTTT
d_call: NA
clone_size: NA
j_call: TRBJ1-1
v_call: TRBV10-2

cdr3_aa: CASSKPSTGHEQFF
cdr3_nt: TGTGCCAGCAGTAAGCCTTCTACAGGCCATGAGCAGTTCTTC
d_call: NA
clone_size: NA
j_call: TRBJ2-1
v_call: TRBV6-5

cdr3_aa: CASSESVGGKLFF
cdr3_nt: TGCGCCAGCAGTGAGTCGGTTGGAGGAAAACTGTTTTTT
d_call: NA
clone_size: NA
j_call: TRBJ1-4
v_call: TRBV10-2

cdr3_aa: CASSFTGTWDQPQHF
cdr3_nt: TGTGCCAGCAGCTTCACCGGGACCTGGGATCAGCCCCAGCATTTT
d_call: NA
clone_size: NA
j_call: TRBJ1-5
v_call: TRBV11-2

cdr3_aa: CASSLAFTGELFF
cdr3_nt: TGCGCCAGCAGCTTGGCCTTCACCGGGGAGCTGTTTTTT
d_call: NA
clone_size: NA
j_call: TRBJ2-2
v_call: TRBV5-1

cdr3_aa: CASSLRGGVDTQYF
cdr3_nt: TGTGCCAGCAGCTTACGCGGGGGGGTAGATACGCAGTATTTT
d_call: TRBD2
clone_size: NA
j_call: TRBJ2-3
v_call: TRBV11-2

cdr3_aa: CASSTGSKNIQYF
cdr3_nt: TGTGCCAGTAGTACAGGGTCCAAAAACATTCAGTACTTC
d_call: NA
clone_size: NA
j_call: TRBJ2-4
v_call: TRBV19

cdr3_aa: CASSLGAGGRRINEQYF
cdr3_nt: TGCGCCAGCAGCTTGGGAGCCGGGGGGCGAAGAATCAACGAGCAGTACTTC
d_call: NA
clone_size: NA
j_call: TRBJ2-7
v_call: TRBV5-1

cdr3_aa: CASSDSALNNEQFF
cdr3_nt: TGTGCCAGCAGCGACTCAGCCCTTAACAATGAGCAGTTCTTC
d_call: NA
clone_size: medium-sized
j_call: TRBJ2-1
v_call: TRBV9

cdr3_aa: CASSDTGGWTEAFF
cdr3_nt: TGTGCCAGCAGCGATACAGGGGGCTGGACTGAAGCTTTCTTT
d_call: TRBD1
clone_size: NA
j_call: TRBJ1-1
v_call: TRBV7-9

cdr3_aa: CASSQETINTEAFF
cdr3_nt: TGTGCCAGCAGCCAAGAGACGATTAACACTGAAGCTTTCTTT
d_call: NA
clone_size: NA
j_call: TRBJ1-1
v_call: TRBV14

cdr3_aa: CASSQDLVARGAGEKLFF
cdr3_nt: TGCGCCAGCAGCCAAGATCTGGTGGCACGGGGGGCCGGTGAAAAACTGTTTTTT
d_call: NA
clone_size: NA
j_call: TRBJ1-4
v_call: TRBV4-3

cdr3_aa: CASSPSRTSGDETQYF
cdr3_nt: TGTGCCAGCAGCCCCTCCCGGACTAGCGGGGACGAGACCCAGTACTTC
d_call: TRBD2
clone_size: NA
j_call: TRBJ2-5
v_call: TRBV7-2

cdr3_aa: CASSSSGTGEYEQYF
cdr3_nt: TGTGCCAGCAGCTCATCGGGGACAGGGGAATACGAGCAGTACTTC
d_call: TRBD1
clone_size: few
j_call: TRBJ2-7
v_call: TRBV5-8

cdr3_aa: CASSLGQEETQYF
cdr3_nt: TGTGCCAGCAGCTTAGGACAGGAGGAGACCCAGTACTTC
d_call: NA
clone_size: NA
j_call: TRBJ2-5
v_call: TRBV11-2

cdr3_aa: CASSFDSETQYF
cdr3_nt: TGCGCCAGCAGCTTCGACTCAGAGACCCAGTACTTC
d_call: NA
clone_size: NA
j_call: TRBJ2-5
v_call: TRBV5-1